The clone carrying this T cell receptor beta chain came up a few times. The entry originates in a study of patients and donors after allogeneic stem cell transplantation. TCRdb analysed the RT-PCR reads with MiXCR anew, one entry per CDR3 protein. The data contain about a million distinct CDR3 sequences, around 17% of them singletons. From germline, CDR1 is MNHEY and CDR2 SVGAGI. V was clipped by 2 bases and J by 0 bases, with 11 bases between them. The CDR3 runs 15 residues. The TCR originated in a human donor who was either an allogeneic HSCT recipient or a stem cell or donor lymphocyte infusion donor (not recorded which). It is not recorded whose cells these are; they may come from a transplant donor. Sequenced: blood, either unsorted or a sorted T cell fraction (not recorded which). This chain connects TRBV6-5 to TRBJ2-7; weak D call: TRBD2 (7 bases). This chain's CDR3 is CASSYGGGGSYEQYF. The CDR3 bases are TGTGCCAGCAGTTACGGGGGAGGGGGCTCCTACGAGCAGTACTTC.